The clone carrying this T cell receptor (beta chain) was counted at least ten times. Antigen: not known. This specimen belongs to a study of T cells in Graves' hyperthyroidism and ophthalmopathy. At the level of the study: Sampling of peripheral blood happened at initial diagnosis, prior to any treatment. Study outcomes and limitations: Most thyroid clonotypes expanded above 0.001 were also detected in blood.

Trimming stripped 6 bases from V and 1 base from J, with 9 bases between. CDR3 length equals 14 residues. Germline loops: CDR1 MNHEY, CDR2 SVGEGT. If no ophthalmopathy progression occurred within 18 months, Graves' hyperthyroidism was stable. Amplification of TCR beta CDR3 regions was performed using RNA transcripts as template. An initial round of RT-PCR targeting the TCR CDR3 relied on the HTBI primer set. Each CDR3 protein is one row after TCRdb ran MiXCR on the multiplex PCR reads. This sample has about 420,000 distinct CDR3 sequences, with around 15% found just once. The material sequenced was blood. The source of this sequence is a woman under 30 with Graves' hyperthyroidism. The chain combines TRBV6-2 or TRBV6-3 with TRBJ1-4; D is uncertain. The CDR3 here is CASSRTGTNEKLFF. The CDR3 DNA reads TGTGCCAGCAGCAGGACGGGAACTAATGAAAAACTGTTTTTT.